Below, 25 T cell receptor beta chains from the same sample are listed, as sequenced in a study of blood T cell repertoires in COVID-19. Repertoires were generated with immunoSEQ multiplex PCR, while TCRdb's copy carries only in-frame clones and drops some. The table includes some 30,000 clones, 65% to 90% detected once. The sequenced sample consisted of peripheral blood. These receptors all stem from a woman in her sixties with active COVID-19.

This chain joins TRBV3-1 (or the pseudogene TRBV3-2) and TRBJ1-1; no clear D. V was shortened by 3 bases and J by 5 bases, with 13 bases between the two germline ends. The CDR3 contains 14 residues. CDR1 and CDR2 (germline): LGHDT, YNNKEL (reference sequence). DNA of the CDR3: TGTGCCAGCAGCCAGCGGCACTCGGGGACTGAAGCTTTCTTT. This codes for CASSQRHSGTEAFF.

This chain links TRBV5-1 with TRBJ2-5, with 9 bases lining up with TRBD2. Germline-derived CDR1 and CDR2 are SGHRS and YFSETQ. CDR3 size: 13 residues. With V trimmed by 7 bases and J by 5 bases, 6 bases remained unmatched. CDR3: CASGSGSTETQYF. The CDR3 DNA is TGCGCCAGCGGTAGCGGGAGTACGGAGACCCAGTACTTC.

CDR3 DNA: TGTGCCAGCAGAGTTGGGGGCAAGGATACGCAGTATTTT. Translating gives CASRVGGKDTQYF. V is TRBV6-5 and J is TRBJ2-3, with D tentatively TRBD1 (6 bases). The CDR3 has 13 residues. Trimming took off 6 bases at V and 6 bases at J, with 13 bases between the two ends. Germline V gene lookup returns CDR1 MNHEY and CDR2 SVGAGI.

The V gene is TRBV10-3, the J gene TRBJ1-4; D unclear. The germline V gene encodes CDR1 ENHRY and CDR2 SYGVKD. The CDR3 is 13 amino acids. Trimming left V 4 bases short and J 3 bases short, with 6 bases between. The CDR3 DNA follows: TGTGCCATCAGTGGGCAAGCTAATGAAAAACTGTTTTTT. This codes for CAISGQANEKLFF.

The V gene is TRBV7-3, the J gene TRBJ2-5; TRBD1 might be the D (6 bases). This CDR3 has 14 residues. Germline lookup yields CDR1 SGHTA and CDR2 FQGTGA. V was cut by 8 bases and J by 2 bases, with 15 bases left in between. For the CDR3, the DNA is TGTGCCAGCTCCCTTGGGGGCAGTCAAGAGACCCAGTACTTC. It yields the protein CASSLGGSQETQYF.

The chain has TRBV18 and TRBJ2-1, with D possibly TRBD1 on 5 matching bases. CDR1 and CDR2 (germline): KGHSH, LQKENI. Trimming shortened V by 5 bases and J by 8 bases, and 13 bases separated the two germline ends. The CDR3 contains 13 residues. The CDR3: CASSGAVGDEQFF. CDR3 DNA: TGTGCCAGCTCAGGGGCCGTTGGGGATGAGCAGTTCTTC.

The chain couples TRBV27 to TRBJ2-2; D may be TRBD2 (6 bases). Germline loops: CDR1 MNHEY, CDR2 SMNVEV (reference sequence). CDR3 length equals 15 residues. Trimming left V 8 bases short and J 6 bases short, with 19 bases between. CDR3 in amino acids: CASGLGLTSSGELFF. CDR3 bases: TGTGCCAGCGGCTTGGGACTGACATCCTCCGGGGAGCTGTTTTTT.

The chain uses TRBV2 and TRBJ2-7, with 11 nucleotides matching TRBD2. J gave up 6 bases and V 8 bases, and 15 bases lay outside the gene matches. The CDR3 runs to 16 residues. Germline V gene lookup returns CDR1 SNHLY and CDR2 FYNNEI. CDR3: CASGTSGRMGGSEQYF. CDR3 DNA sequence: TGTGCCAGCGGGACTAGCGGTAGGATGGGGGGAAGCGAGCAGTACTTC. The full variable domain, in which reference TRBV2 and TRBJ2-7 provide the parts outside the CDR3, is EPEVTQTPSHQVTQMGQEVILRCVPISNHLYFYWYRQILGQKVEFLVSFYNNEISEKSEIFDDQFSVERPDGSNFTLKIRSTKLEDSAMYFCASGTSGRMGGSEQYFGPGTRLTVT.

This chain links TRBV5-1 with TRBJ1-4; a weak D match, TRBD1 (6 bases). V lost 0 bases, J lost 7 bases, and 13 bases lay in between. Germline values: CDR1 SGHRS, CDR2 YFSETQ. The CDR3 sequence is 15 residues long. CDR3 bases: TGCGCCAGCAGCTTGGGTAACCAGGGGCGTGAAAAACTGTTTTTT. Protein: CASSLGNQGREKLFF.

This clone showed up just once. The chain links TRBV18 to TRBJ1-4, with D possibly matching TRBD1 (5 bases). Trimming shortened V by 0 bases and J by 8 bases, and 16 bases separated the two germline ends. Per the germline V gene, CDR1 is KGHSH and CDR2 is LQKENI. The CDR3 totals 16 residues. The CDR3 region is CASSPPSARVNEKLFF. Written as DNA, the CDR3 is TGTGCCAGCTCACCACCGTCGGCCAGGGTAAACGAAAAACTGTTTTTT.

The rearrangement joins TRBV25-1 to TRBJ1-2; a weak D match, TRBD1 (5 bases). The V end was cut by 5 bases, the J end by 8 bases, with 12 bases between. Looked up from germline, CDR1 is MGHDK and CDR2 is SYGVNS. The CDR3 runs 12 residues. In DNA form, the CDR3 reads TGTGCCAGCAGTCGGGGGGGAGCAGGCTACACCTTC. Translated: CASSRGGAGYTF.

This chain uses TRBV6-6 with TRBJ2-4; 11 bases fit TRBD2. Losses at the gene ends were 2 bases for V and 6 bases for J; bases not matched to a gene: 6. CDR1 and CDR2 from the germline V gene are MNHNY and SVGAGI (reference sequence). This CDR3 contains 16 residues. Written as DNA, the CDR3 is TGTGCCAGCAGTTACAACTCCGGACTAGCGGGAAACATTCAGTACTTC. Protein product: CASSYNSGLAGNIQYF.

V and J are TRBV3-1 (or the pseudogene TRBV3-2) and TRBJ2-7; D is unresolved. V shed 3 bases and J shed 6 bases, with 15 bases lying between them. This CDR3 has 14 residues. CDR1 and CDR2 from the germline V gene are LGHDT and YNNKEL (reference sequence). CDR3 nucleotides: TGTGCCAGCAGCCACCGAACACTATGGATCGAGCAGTACTTC. Encoded protein: CASSHRTLWIEQYF.

This clone was observed once. The chain couples TRBV3-1 (or the pseudogene TRBV3-2) to TRBJ2-7; TRBD2 aligns across 11 bases. This CDR3 comprises 15 residues. Trimming at V came to 4 bases and at J to 6 bases, leaving 8 bases not matched to a gene. In germline, CDR1 is LGHDT, CDR2 YNNKEL (reference sequence). The CDR3 nucleotides read TGTGCCAGCAGCCCCCGACTAGCGGGAACTGGCGAGCAGTACTTC. Its protein is CASSPRLAGTGEQYF.

The chain has TRBV7-9 and TRBJ2-1; TRBD2 is a possible D gene (5 bases). Per the germline V gene, CDR1 is SEHNR and CDR2 is FQNEAQ (reference sequence). Trimming shortened V by 5 bases and J by 0 bases, and 8 bases separated the two germline ends. This CDR3 is 14 amino acids long. CDR3 region: CASSAGSSYNEQFF. CDR3 nucleotides: TGTGCCAGCAGCGCGGGCAGCTCCTACAATGAGCAGTTCTTC. The variable domain in full, completed from reference TRBV7-9 and TRBJ2-1, reads DTGVSQNPRHKITKRGQNVTFRCDPISEHNRLYWYRQTLGQGPEFLTYFQNEAQLEKSRLLSDRFSAERPKGSFSTLEIQRTEQGDSAMYLCASSAGSSYNEQFFGPGTRLTVL.

V is TRBV7-8 and J is TRBJ1-5; TRBD1 agrees at 10 bases. V shed 1 base and J 7 bases; nucleotides not matched to a gene: 4. This CDR3 has 15 amino acids. Looked up from germline, CDR1 is SGHVS and CDR2 is FQNEAQ. The CDR3 DNA follows: TGTGCCAGCAGCTTAGGACAGGGGGCACAGCAGCCCCAGCATTTT. This codes for CASSLGQGAQQPQHF.

The chain carries TRBV6-6 and TRBJ2-1; 10 positions agree with TRBD2. The CDR3 has 15 amino acids. The V and J ends lost 2 bases and 9 bases, in that order; junction bases with no gene match: 7. CDR1 is MNHNY, CDR2 SVGAGI, per germline (reference sequence). CDR3 coding DNA: TGTGCCAGCAGTTACGCCCTAGCGGGGGTTACTGAGCAGTTCTTC. Translating gives CASSYALAGVTEQFF.

This chain links TRBV5-6 with TRBJ2-7; 8 nucleotides match TRBD2. Germline-derived CDR1 and CDR2 are SGHDT and YYEEEE. V lost 5 bases and J lost 0; bases outside the gene matches: 4. CDR3 length: 14 amino acids. The CDR3 DNA reads as TGTGCCAGCAGGTCCGGGACTAGCTCCTACGAGCAGTACTTC. This encodes CASRSGTSSYEQYF.

J is TRBJ2-1 and V is TRBV2, with D possibly being TRBD2 (5 bases). CDR1 and CDR2 (germline): SNHLY, FYNNEI. With 7 bases removed from V and 5 bases from J, the gap between germline ends came to 12 bases. This CDR3 is built from 13 residues. The CDR3 reads CASNGGWDNEQFF. In DNA form, the CDR3 reads TGTGCCAGCAACGGCGGGTGGGACAATGAGCAGTTCTTC.

The V call is TRBV28, the J call TRBJ1-5; D perhaps matches TRBD1 (6 bases). Germline V CDR1 and CDR2: MDHEN, SYDVKM. This CDR3 comprises 17 residues. Deletions cut 4 bases from V and 1 base from J, with 17 bases between. In nucleotides, the CDR3 is TGTGCCAGCAGTTCCACAAACGGACAGAGGAGCAATCAGCCCCAGCATTTT. Protein product: CASSSTNGQRSNQPQHF.

The chain couples TRBV6-5 to TRBJ1-4; TRBD1 matches 8 bases. V shed 8 bases and J 5 bases; nucleotides not matched to a gene: 10. The germline V gene encodes CDR1 MNHEY and CDR2 SVGAGI. CDR3 length: 15 amino acids. The CDR3 protein is CASGTTGEQNEKLFF. The CDR3 coding sequence is TGTGCCAGCGGAACGACAGGGGAACAGAATGAAAAACTGTTTTTT.

V usage is TRBV6-1 and J usage is TRBJ2-3; D not resolved. The germline V and J ends were trimmed by 3 bases and 3 bases, with 7 bases remaining between them. This CDR3 contains 13 residues. The germline V gene has CDR1 MNHNS and CDR2 SASEGT. CDR3 coding DNA: TGTGCCAGCAGTGACAGAATAACAGATACGCAGTATTTT. Its protein is CASSDRITDTQYF.

The chain combines TRBV5-4 with TRBJ2-6, with TRBD1 identical over 12 bases. The CDR3 is made up of 19 amino acids. Looked up from germline, CDR1 is SGHNT and CDR2 is YYREEE (reference sequence). Trimming cost V 6 bases and J 3 bases; bases outside gene matches: 13. Here the CDR3 DNA reads TGTGCCAGCACCCAGCTTCGGGGACAGGGGGCGCTTGGGGCCAACGTCCTGACTTTC. This translates into CASTQLRGQGALGANVLTF. Based on the CDR3 plus reference TRBV5-4 and TRBJ2-6, the full variable domain is ETGVTQSPTHLIKTRGQQVTLRCSSQSGHNTVSWYQQALGQGPQFIFQYYREEENGRGNFPPRFSGLQFPNYSSELNVNALELDDSALYLCASTQLRGQGALGANVLTFGAGSRLTVL.

CDR3 DNA: TGTGCCAGCAGCGCGCAGTCGAACACTGAAGCTTTCTTT. Protein: CASSAQSNTEAFF. V is TRBV9 and J is TRBJ1-1; D remains ambiguous. This CDR3 contains 13 residues. V lost 3 bases and J 1 base, leaving 7 bases between the germline ends. CDR1 and CDR2 from the germline V gene are SGDLS and YYNGEE. The entire variable domain, with the rest obtained from reference TRBV9 and TRBJ1-1, is as follows: DSGVTQTPKHLITATGQRVTLRCSPRSGDLSVYWYQQSLDQGLQFLIQYYNGEERAKGNILERFSAQQFPDLHSELNLSSLELGDSALYFCASSAQSNTEAFFGQGTRLTVV.

This chain connects TRBV5-1 to TRBJ2-7; 9 bases line up with TRBD2. This CDR3 comprises 16 residues. CDR1 and CDR2 from the germline V gene are SGHRS and YFSETQ. V shed 0 bases, J shed 0 bases, and the junction held 4 bases outside the gene matches. The CDR3 is CASSLAPSGTSYEQYF. The CDR3 DNA sequence: TGCGCCAGCAGCTTGGCCCCTAGCGGGACCTCCTACGAGCAGTACTTC.